This entry lists 17 T cell receptor beta chains sequenced from one sample in a study of beta chain features in type 1 diabetes. Study-wide results and limits: Shortening of TCRB CDR3s, moderate but significant, appeared in all four CD4+ subsets of Type 1 diabetes patients.

Expressed TCRB transcripts got sequenced, as all isolated RNA was reverse transcribed. The protocol was immunoSEQ multiplex PCR, while the TCRdb copy is restricted to in-frame clones and leaves out a portion. The data hold approximately 260,000 clones, with about 20% observed a single time. Antigen specificity for these receptors is unknown. Sequenced sample: naive CD4+ T cells from blood. The receptors shown here come from a woman aged 40-49 years with type 1 diabetes.

This clone was seen more than once but under ten times. The chain couples TRBV6-1 to TRBJ2-7; D is unresolved. CDR1 MNHNS and CDR2 SASEGT come from the germline V gene. The ends were cut back, 9 bases at V and 5 bases at J, with 14 bases in the middle. This CDR3 region has 12 residues. The CDR3 here is CASSPFGNEQYF. In DNA, the CDR3 is TGTGCCAGTTCCCCGTTTGGCAACGAGCAGTACTTC.

The rearrangement links TRBV19 to TRBJ2-1, with D perhaps matching TRBD1 (5 bases). The CDR3 runs 17 residues. From germline, CDR1 is LNHDA and CDR2 SQIVND (reference sequence). With 5 bases removed from V and 0 bases from J, the gap between germline ends came to 17 bases. CDR3 in DNA: TGTGCCAGTAGTGAGCCCAACAGGCCGAGCTCCTACAATGAGCAGTTCTTC. It codes for CASSEPNRPSSYNEQFF. Full variable domain (outside the CDR3, taken from reference TRBV19 and TRBJ2-1): DGGITQSPKYLFRKEGQNVTLSCEQNLNHDAMYWYRQDPGQGLRLIYYSQIVNDFQKGDIAEGYSVSREKKESFPLTVTSAQKNPTAFYLCASSEPNRPSSYNEQFFGPGTRLTVL.

The rearrangement uses TRBV4-3 and TRBJ1-2, with 9 bases that match TRBD1. Germline lookup yields CDR1 LGHNA and CDR2 YSLEER. Trimming removed 4 bases from V and 3 bases from J; junction bases left unmatched: 9. This CDR3 comprises 16 residues. CDR3 region: CASSRSGQGLDYGYTF. CDR3 coding DNA: TGCGCCAGCAGCCGCTCGGGACAGGGTCTTGACTATGGCTACACCTTC.

This chain joins TRBV7-9 and TRBJ2-1, with 8 bases lining up with TRBD2. This CDR3 spans 15 amino acids. The junction had 6 bases not matched to a gene; V was cut back by 3 bases and J by 5 bases. Germline loops: CDR1 SEHNR, CDR2 FQNEAQ (reference sequence). The CDR3 is CASSFSGGIHNEQFF. CDR3 bases: TGTGCCAGCAGCTTCAGCGGGGGTATTCACAATGAGCAGTTCTTC.

Worth noting for this clone: This sample also contains other DNA sequences that code for the same CDR3. The chain is built from TRBV4-3 and TRBJ1-5; D ambiguous. Trimming left V 3 bases short and J 2 bases short, with 5 bases between. The CDR3 loop spans 13 amino acids. Germline CDR1 LGHNA, CDR2 YSLEER. CDR3 bases: TGCGCCAGCAGCCAGCAGGGCAATCAGCCCCAGCATTTT. As protein: CASSQQGNQPQHF.

The chain couples TRBV5-4 to TRBJ2-1; D may be TRBD2 (6 bases). Germline lookup yields CDR1 SGHNT and CDR2 YYREEE (reference sequence). This CDR3 is built from 15 residues. V was trimmed by 4 bases and J by 3 bases, leaving 14 bases between them. The CDR3 region is CASSLGGGDYNEQFF. CDR3 coding DNA: TGTGCCAGCAGCCTAGGAGGAGGGGACTACAATGAGCAGTTCTTC.

Comments on this clone: The same CDR3 can be traced to other DNA sequences in this sample. The chain is built from TRBV7-2 and TRBJ1-2; D may be TRBD1 (6 bases). The CDR3 is 12 residues long. V was pared by 3 bases and J by 4 bases, with 6 bases between. Germline-derived CDR1 and CDR2 are SGHTA and FQGNSA. The CDR3, as DNA: TGTGCCAGCAGCTTGGACAGCTATGGCTACACCTTC. Translation gives CASSLDSYGYTF.

In this sample, this clone turned up a few times. The chain has TRBV18 and TRBJ2-7; 8 nucleotides match TRBD1. The CDR3 totals 14 residues. Germline CDR1 reads KGHSH; CDR2 reads LQKENI. J was trimmed by 5 bases and V by 6 bases; bases with no gene match: 9. Written as DNA, the CDR3 is TGTGCCAGCTCGTCTTCGGGACAGGCCCACGAGCAGTACTTC. Encoded protein: CASSSSGQAHEQYF.

This chain uses TRBV30 with TRBJ2-5, with D maybe TRBD2 (6 bases). The CDR3 loop spans 13 amino acids. Looked up from germline, CDR1 is GTSNPN and CDR2 is SVGIG (reference sequence). The V end was cut by 4 bases, the J end by 4 bases, with 13 bases between. CDR3 in DNA: TGTGCCTGGACCCGGAGGGGCGGAGAGACCCAGTACTTC. It encodes CAWTRRGGETQYF. The entire variable domain, with the rest obtained from reference TRBV30 and TRBJ2-5, is as follows: SQTIHQWPATLVQPVGSPLSLECTVEGTSNPNLYWYRQAAGRGLQLLFYSVGIGQISSEVPQNLSASRPQDRQFILSSKKLLLSDSGFYLCAWTRRGGETQYFGPGTRLLVL.

In DNA form, the CDR3 reads TGCGCCAGCAGTCGTACCCGTTTGGGGGCCTCATTCTCCTACGAGCAGTACTTC. Amino acids: CASSRTRLGASFSYEQYF. The genes are TRBV4-1 and TRBJ2-7, with D tentatively TRBD1 (6 bases). The CDR3 loop spans 18 amino acids. Trimming left V 6 bases short and J 0 bases short, with 24 bases between. Germline V gene data show CDR1 as MGHRA and CDR2 as YSYEKL.

The chain has TRBV11-1 and TRBJ2-1; 8 nucleotides agree with TRBD1. CDR3 length equals 17 residues. V shed 3 bases and J 1 base; nucleotides not matched to a gene: 8. Germline values: CDR1 SGHAT, CDR2 FQDESV (reference sequence). DNA of the CDR3: TGTGCCAGCAGCTTTTCAACAGGGGGTATGTCCTACAATGAGCAGTTCTTC. Its protein product is CASSFSTGGMSYNEQFF.

The genes are TRBV5-6 and TRBJ2-1; 7 bases line up with TRBD2. This CDR3 comprises 15 residues. The J segment lost 6 bases and the V segment lost 0 bases, leaving 6 bases of the junction unmatched. In germline, CDR1 is SGHDT, CDR2 YYEEEE. The CDR3 DNA reads as TGTGCCAGCAGCTTGGGGCTAGCGGAGTTCAATGAGCAGTTCTTC. It specifies CASSLGLAEFNEQFF. Combining the CDR3 with reference TRBV5-6 and TRBJ2-1 gives the whole variable domain DAGVTQSPTHLIKTRGQQVTLRCSPKSGHDTVSWYQQALGQGPQFIFQYYEEEERQRGNFPDRFSGHQFPNYSSELNVNALLLGDSALYLCASSLGLAEFNEQFFGPGTRLTVL.

The chain is built from TRBV4-3 and TRBJ1-1, with D possibly being TRBD1 (6 bases). Trimming took 1 base from V and 10 from J, leaving 10 bases between them. This CDR3 contains 12 residues. CDR1 and CDR2 (germline): LGHNA, YSLEER. The CDR3, as DNA: TGCGCCAGCAGCCAAGTCGGGGGGCCAGCTTTCTTT. Translated, it gives CASSQVGGPAFF.

There are a few counts of this clone. The rearrangement joins TRBV19 to TRBJ2-7; 7 bases are shared with TRBD2. V lost 4 bases to trimming and J lost 5 bases; unmatched junction nucleotides: 5. The germline V gene has CDR1 LNHDA and CDR2 SQIVND (reference sequence). There are 13 residues in the CDR3. CDR3 nucleotide sequence: TGTGCCAGTAGTAGGTTGCGGGGGAACGAGCAGTACTTC. Amino acids: CASSRLRGNEQYF.

The table lists this clone with a few counts. The V call is TRBV5-4, the J call TRBJ1-1; no firm D call. This CDR3 has 16 amino acids. The V end lost 4 bases, the J end lost 0 bases, and 16 bases lay between the germline ends. Germline V gene lookup returns CDR1 SGHNT and CDR2 YYREEE (reference sequence). CDR3 in amino acids: CASSPAFGEMNTEAFF. The CDR3 DNA follows: TGTGCCAGCAGCCCCGCTTTCGGGGAAATGAACACTGAAGCTTTCTTT.

This clone was detected only a few times. This chain connects TRBV9 to TRBJ2-3; 12 bases fit TRBD1. Germline V gene data show CDR1 as SGDLS and CDR2 as YYNGEE. CDR3 length equals 17 residues. The junction had 6 bases not matched to a gene; V was cut back by 0 bases and J by 4 bases. For the CDR3, the DNA is TGTGCCAGCAGCGTAGGGGACAGGGGGCTGGAAGCAGATACGCAGTATTTT. It yields the protein CASSVGDRGLEADTQYF.

The CDR3 nucleotides read TGTGCCATTGTCTCGTCAGCCTACAATGAGCAGTTCTTC. Translation gives CAIVSSAYNEQFF. J is TRBJ2-1 and V is TRBV28, with unresolved D. This CDR3 spans 13 amino acids. From germline, CDR1 is MDHEN and CDR2 SYDVKM. Trimming cost V 10 bases and J 2 bases, with 12 bases left between them.